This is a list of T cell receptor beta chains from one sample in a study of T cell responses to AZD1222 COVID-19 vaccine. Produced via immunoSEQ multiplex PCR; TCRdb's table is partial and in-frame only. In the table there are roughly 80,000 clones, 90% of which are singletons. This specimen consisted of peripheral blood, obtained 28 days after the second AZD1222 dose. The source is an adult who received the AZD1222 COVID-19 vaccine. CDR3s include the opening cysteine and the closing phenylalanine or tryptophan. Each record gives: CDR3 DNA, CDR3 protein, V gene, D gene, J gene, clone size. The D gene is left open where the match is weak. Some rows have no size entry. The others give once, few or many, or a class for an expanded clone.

TGTGCCAGCTCACCCCTGAAACAGGGCTCTGGAAACACCATATATTTT	CASSPLKQGSGNTIYF	TRBV18	NA	TRBJ1-3	NA
TGTGCCAGTACCCACGGGACAGTGAATTCACCCCTCCACTTT	CASTHGTVNSPLHF	TRBV19	TRBD1	TRBJ1-6	NA
TGTGCCAGCAGCCCTCGACAGGGGGCAGGTTCACCCCTCCACTTT	CASSPRQGAGSPLHF	TRBV7-2	TRBD1	TRBJ1-6	few
TGTGCCAGCAGTGAAGGTTCTGGGACAGCCTTCGACTATGGCTACACCTTC	CASSEGSGTAFDYGYTF	TRBV2	TRBD1	TRBJ1-2	NA
TGTGCCACTACTGGGGGCGGGGGGGCCTACAATGAGCAGTTCTTC	CATTGGGGAYNEQFF	TRBV10-3	TRBD2	TRBJ2-1	NA
TGCAGCGTTGGGCTATATTTGGTAAACTACGAGCAGTACTTC	CSVGLYLVNYEQYF	TRBV29-1	NA	TRBJ2-7	NA
TGTGCCAGCAGCCAAGAGGCGGGGAACACCATATATTTT	CASSQEAGNTIYF	TRBV3-1/TRBV3-2	NA	TRBJ1-3	NA
TGTGCCAGCAGTCGACTGAGAGACTATGGCTACACCTTC	CASSRLRDYGYTF	TRBV12-3/TRBV12-4	NA	TRBJ1-2	NA
TGCGCCAGCAGCTTGTTCTCTAGCGTGGATGAGCAGTTCTTC	CASSLFSSVDEQFF	TRBV5-1	NA	TRBJ2-1	NA
TGTGCCAGCAGTGATTGGGGGATCGTCAAAAACATTCAGTACTTC	CASSDWGIVKNIQYF	TRBV6-1	NA	TRBJ2-4	NA
TGTGCCAGTCTCGGGGGGGCCTGGGGCTACACCTTC	CASLGGAWGYTF	TRBV19	NA	TRBJ1-2	NA
TGTGCCAGCACCTATTCTGCAGCGGTCTACGAGCAGTACTTC	CASTYSAAVYEQYF	TRBV6-5	NA	TRBJ2-7	NA
TGTGCCAGCAGCTTGGACCCAGGACATGGCTACACCTTC	CASSLDPGHGYTF	TRBV7-3	NA	TRBJ1-2	NA
TGTGCCTGGGTCCCCTCATTCGGGACTGAAGCTTTCTTT	CAWVPSFGTEAFF	TRBV30	NA	TRBJ1-1	NA
TGTGCCAGTACCGGGACAGGGTATCCGCAGCCCCAGCATTTT	CASTGTGYPQPQHF	TRBV19	TRBD1	TRBJ1-5	once
TGTGCCAGCAGCTCCCAATCCCGAGGGACTGAAGCTTTCTTT	CASSSQSRGTEAFF	TRBV7-6	NA	TRBJ1-1	NA
TGTGCCAGCTCACCGGACGAGAGCTATGGCTACACCTTC	CASSPDESYGYTF	TRBV18	NA	TRBJ1-2	NA
TGTGCCAGCAGGGGGCGACGGAGCCCTAATTCACCCCTCCACTTT	CASRGRRSPNSPLHF	TRBV6-5	NA	TRBJ1-6	few
TGTGCCACCAGTGATTTAGAGACCCAGTACTTC	CATSDLETQYF	TRBV24-1	NA	TRBJ2-5	NA
TGTGCCATTAGAGGGTCAGGGAAAGATGGCTACACCTTC	CAIRGSGKDGYTF	TRBV10-3	NA	TRBJ1-2	once
TGCGCCAGCAGCCCCCGGATAGCGGGAGCCGGGGAGCAGTTCTTC	CASSPRIAGAGEQFF	TRBV5-1	TRBD2	TRBJ2-1	NA
TGTGCCAGCAGCTACATTCCATCGACTAGCGGGATTCGGCAAGAGCAGTTCTTC	CASSYIPSTSGIRQEQFF	TRBV7-6	TRBD2	TRBJ2-1	NA
TGTGCCAGCAGGGGAGACAGGGTCGCCACTGAAGCTTTCTTT	CASRGDRVATEAFF	TRBV6-5	TRBD1	TRBJ1-1	NA
TGTGCCAGCAGCCGAACTTTAGCGGGGGGCGAGGAGACCCAGTACTTC	CASSRTLAGGEETQYF	TRBV4-2	TRBD2	TRBJ2-5	NA
TGCGCCAGCAGCTTGGTCGGGGGGTATTACACTGAAGCTTTCTTT	CASSLVGGYYTEAFF	TRBV5-1	NA	TRBJ1-1	once
TGTGCCAGCAGCCCCCGCCAGTCCTACAATGAGCAGTTCTTC	CASSPRQSYNEQFF	TRBV5-5	NA	TRBJ2-1	NA
TGTGCCAGCAGTTCACCAAGGTTGAACACTGAAGCTTTCTTT	CASSSPRLNTEAFF	TRBV28	NA	TRBJ1-1	NA
TGTGCCAGCAGCCCCCGGGACGAAGGGCATGAGCAGTTCTTC	CASSPRDEGHEQFF	TRBV11-3	NA	TRBJ2-1	few
TGTGCCAGCAGCCATACCGGGACAGGGGGTGAAAAACTGTTTTTT	CASSHTGTGGEKLFF	TRBV3-1/TRBV3-2	TRBD1	TRBJ1-4	once
TGCGCCGGCAAACAGGGCGGCCAAGAGACCCAGTACTTC	CAGKQGGQETQYF	TRBV5-1	NA	TRBJ2-5	NA
TGTGCCAGCAGTTACTCGTACCCGACAAGGATCAATCAGCCCCAGCATTTT	CASSYSYPTRINQPQHF	TRBV6-2/TRBV6-3	NA	TRBJ1-5	once